What follows are 13 T cell receptor beta chains derived from one specimen sequenced in a study of human T cells and chemical hapten exposure. TCRdb processed the RACE reads anew with MiXCR; each CDR3 protein has one entry. The sample consists of roughly 120,000 distinct CDR3 sequences, 13% of them appearing once. As for time point: pre-sensitization, week 0. The treatment was: therapeutic diphenylcyclopropenone sensitization with weekly scalp DPC. The sequencing used whole blood, collected in connection with sensitization to the hapten diphenylcyclopropenone (DPC). The receptors stem from a woman aged 18-30 years with alopecia areata. Some clones in this sample may be carry-over from other donors' samples.

This clonotype has a count of ten or more. This chain connects TRBV2 to TRBJ1-5, with 8 bases lining up with TRBD1. The CDR3 loop spans 13 amino acids. Germline CDR1 SNHLY, CDR2 FYNNEI. V shed 6 bases, J shed 6 bases, and the junction held 4 bases outside the gene matches. The CDR3 DNA sequence: TGTGCCAGCAGGGACAGGGCTCTTCAGCCCCAGCATTTT. Protein product: CASRDRALQPQHF.

This clonotype was detected a few times. The CDR3 spells CASSPRQARAYGYTF. The CDR3 nucleotides are TGTGCCAGCAGCCCAAGACAGGCGAGGGCTTATGGCTACACCTTC. The genes are TRBV12-3 or TRBV12-4 and TRBJ1-2; D possibly corresponds to TRBD1 (6 bases). Trimming removed 6 bases at V and 5 bases at J, with 19 bases between. This CDR3 spans 15 amino acids.

The sample holds a few counts of this clonotype. This chain uses TRBV18 with TRBJ2-1, with TRBD2 matching 8 bases. CDR3 length equals 16 residues. The V and J ends lost 4 bases and 4 bases, in that order; junction bases with no gene match: 9. Looked up from germline, CDR1 is KGHSH and CDR2 is LQKENI. The CDR3 protein is CASSRGSGAIYNEQFF. CDR3 DNA: TGTGCCAGCTCACGGGGTAGCGGGGCGATTTACAATGAGCAGTTCTTC.

The rearrangement links TRBV4-3 to TRBJ1-5; D call uncertain. The CDR3 extends over 14 amino acids. Germline V lookup: CDR1 LGHNA, CDR2 YSLEER. V was pared by 0 bases and J by 2 bases, with 5 bases between. The CDR3 loop is CASSQDLGNQPQHF. DNA of the CDR3: TGCGCCAGCAGCCAAGATCTCGGCAATCAGCCCCAGCATTTT.

This chain joins TRBV6-1 and TRBJ2-7; D might be TRBD1 or TRBD2, each matching 6 bases. Germline loops: CDR1 MNHNS, CDR2 SASEGT. The CDR3 runs to 15 residues. V shed 1 base and J shed 3 bases, with 13 bases lying between them. The CDR3 spells CASSEGTAGGYEQYF. As DNA, the CDR3 is TGTGCCAGCAGTGAAGGGACAGCCGGGGGCTACGAGCAGTACTTC.

Comments on this clonotype: Just one base apart from a much larger clone, this may be a read error. The J gene is TRBJ2-3, the V gene TRBV14; TRBD1 matches at 7 bases. This CDR3 is built from 14 residues. Germline CDR1 SGHDN, CDR2 FVKESK. CDR3 loop: CACSLSQGADTQYF. The CDR3 coding sequence is TGTGCCTGCAGCCTCTCGCAGGGGGCAGATACGCAGTATTTT.

Many counts were recorded for this clonotype. CDR3 in DNA: TGTGCCAGTAGTCTGAACGACAGGGGGACCTACACCTTC. Its translation: CASSLNDRGTYTF. This sequence joins TRBV19 and TRBJ1-2, with 9 bases fitting TRBD1. The CDR3 totals 13 residues. CDR1 and CDR2 from the germline V gene are LNHDA and SQIVND (reference sequence). J gave up 10 bases and V 5 bases, and 8 bases lay outside the gene matches.

This clonotype has ten or more counts. The rearrangement joins TRBV11-2 to TRBJ1-3; D unresolved. V gave up 1 base and J gave up 1 base, with 5 bases separating them. The CDR3 contains 14 residues. CDR1 SGHAT and CDR2 FQNNGV come from the germline V gene. Here the CDR3 reads CASSLVGSGNTIYF. CDR3 coding DNA: TGTGCCAGCAGCTTAGTGGGGTCTGGAAACACCATATATTTT.

V and J are TRBV7-6 and TRBJ1-2, with D maybe TRBD1 (5 bases). The V end lost 5 bases, the J end lost 4 bases, and 11 bases lay between the germline ends. The CDR3 contains 13 residues. CDR1 and CDR2 from the germline V gene are SGHVS and FNYEAQ. The CDR3 reads CASSQGGGYGYTF. CDR3 coding DNA: TGTGCCAGCAGCCAGGGCGGGGGCTATGGCTACACCTTC.

V usage is TRBV6-2 or TRBV6-3 and J usage is TRBJ1-5, with 8 bases matching TRBD1. Trimming cost V 10 bases and J 1 base; bases outside gene matches: 9. CDR1 and CDR2 (germline): MNHEY, SVGEGT. This CDR3 has 15 residues. The CDR3 here is CATRGLEVSNQPQHF. CDR3 bases: TGTGCCACCAGGGGGCTGGAGGTGAGCAATCAGCCCCAGCATTTT.

The chain is built from TRBV5-1 and TRBJ1-2; 7 nucleotides agree with TRBD1. This CDR3 has 14 amino acids. The J segment lost 5 bases and the V segment lost 0 bases, leaving 4 bases of the junction unmatched. In germline, CDR1 is SGHRS, CDR2 YFSETQ. The DNA of the CDR3 is TGCGCCAGCAGCTTGGGGGACAGAGGATATGGCTACACCTTC. Translation gives CASSLGDRGYGYTF.

This clonotype turned up a few times. The rearrangement uses TRBV2 and TRBJ2-2, with a weak D call TRBD2 (5 bases). Germline loops: CDR1 SNHLY, CDR2 FYNNEI. Trimming took 4 bases from V and 7 from J, leaving 16 bases between them. The CDR3 totals 15 residues. CDR3 loop: CASSGNFDAGGELFF. CDR3 DNA sequence: TGTGCCAGCAGTGGGAACTTTGATGCGGGCGGGGAGCTGTTTTTT.

This clonotype was seen ten or more times. The chain links TRBV6-2 or TRBV6-3 to TRBJ1-5; D not certain. Germline V gene data show CDR1 as MNHEY and CDR2 as SVGEGT. The CDR3 totals 14 residues. The germline V and J ends were trimmed by 5 bases and 2 bases, with 10 bases remaining between them. The CDR3 region has the DNA TGTGCCAGCAGTCGGACGGATCGCAATCAGCCCCAGCATTTT. Its protein is CASSRTDRNQPQHF.